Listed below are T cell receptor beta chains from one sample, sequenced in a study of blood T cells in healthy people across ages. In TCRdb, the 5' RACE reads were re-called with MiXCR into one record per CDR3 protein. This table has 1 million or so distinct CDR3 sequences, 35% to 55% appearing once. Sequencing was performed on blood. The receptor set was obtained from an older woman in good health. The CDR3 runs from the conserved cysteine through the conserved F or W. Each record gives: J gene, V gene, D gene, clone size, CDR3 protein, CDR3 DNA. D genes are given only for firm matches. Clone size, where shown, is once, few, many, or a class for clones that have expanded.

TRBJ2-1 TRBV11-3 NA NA CASSTRQVPRNEQFF TGTGCCAGCAGCACCCGACAGGTCCCGCGCAATGAGCAGTTCTTC
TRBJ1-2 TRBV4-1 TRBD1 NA CASSQDVGQGLDGYTF TGCGCCAGCAGCCAAGATGTGGGACAGGGTTTAGATGGCTACACCTTC
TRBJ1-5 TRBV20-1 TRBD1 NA CSAPGQGIGQPQHF TGCAGTGCTCCGGGACAGGGGATCGGTCAGCCCCAGCATTTT
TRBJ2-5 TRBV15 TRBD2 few CATRRTRGETQYF TGTGCCACCAGGAGGACTAGGGGAGAGACCCAGTACTTC
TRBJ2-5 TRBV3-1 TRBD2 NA CASSQAWGGQETQYF TGTGCCAGCAGCCAGGCCTGGGGGGGACAAGAGACCCAGTACTTC
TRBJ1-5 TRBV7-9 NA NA CASSPLKGGNQPQHF TGTGCCAGCAGCCCTCTGAAGGGGGGGAACCAGCCCCAGCATTTT
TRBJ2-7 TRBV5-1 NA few CASSLGQYVGEQYF TGCGCCAGCAGCTTGGGGCAGTATGTTGGCGAGCAGTACTTC
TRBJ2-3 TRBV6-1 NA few CASSEAAGGSTDTQYF TGTGCCAGCAGTGAAGCCGCTGGGGGTAGCACAGATACGCAGTATTTT
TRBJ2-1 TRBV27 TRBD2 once CASRRGLDSHNEQFF TGTGCCAGCCGGAGGGGACTAGACTCCCACAATGAGCAGTTCTTC
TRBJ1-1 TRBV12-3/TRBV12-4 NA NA CASSFGIIEAFF TGTGCCAGCAGTTTCGGGATCATCGAGGCTTTCTTT
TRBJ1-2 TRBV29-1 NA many CSAEGGTGYTF TGCAGCGCCGAGGGCGGGACAGGCTACACCTTC
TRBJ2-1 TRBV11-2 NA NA CASSRDWREEQFF TGTGCCAGCAGCCGGGATTGGAGGGAAGAGCAGTTCTTC
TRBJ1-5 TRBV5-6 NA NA CASSDAYSNQPQHF TGTGCCAGCAGCGACGCCTATAGCAATCAGCCCCAGCATTTT
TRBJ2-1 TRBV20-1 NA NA CNAEGISNEQFF TGCAATGCAGAGGGAATCTCCAATGAGCAGTTCTTC
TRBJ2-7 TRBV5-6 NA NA CASSFMTRSSGEQYF TGTGCCAGCAGCTTTATGACGCGATCCTCCGGGGAGCAGTACTTC
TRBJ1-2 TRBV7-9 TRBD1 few CASSFTGGNYGYTF TGTGCCAGCAGCTTCACAGGGGGCAACTATGGCTACACCTTC
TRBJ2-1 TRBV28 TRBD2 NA CASSFSAGYREQFF TGTGCCAGCAGTTTCTCAGCGGGATATCGAGAGCAGTTCTTC
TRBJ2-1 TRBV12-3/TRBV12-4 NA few CASSKTRVGNEQFF TGTGCCAGCAGCAAAACTAGAGTGGGTAATGAGCAGTTCTTC
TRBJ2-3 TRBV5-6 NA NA CASSLVNTAGTSDTQYF TGTGCCAGCAGCTTGGTCAATACGGCCGGGACGTCAGATACGCAGTATTTT
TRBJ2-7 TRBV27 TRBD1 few CASSLLTGVSYEQYF TGTGCCAGCAGTTTACTGACAGGGGTTTCCTACGAGCAGTACTTC
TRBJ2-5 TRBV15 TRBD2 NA CATSRDSAGVETQYF TGTGCCACCAGCAGAGATTCGGCGGGAGTGGAGACCCAGTACTTC
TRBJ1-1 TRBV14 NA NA CASSQVGQTSRAFF TGTGCCAGCAGCCAAGTGGGGCAGACCTCTAGAGCTTTCTTT
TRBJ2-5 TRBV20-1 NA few CSANGLTPYQETQYF TGCAGTGCTAATGGGCTAACCCCCTACCAAGAGACCCAGTACTTC
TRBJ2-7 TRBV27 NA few CASSLSGRYPHEQYF TGTGCCAGCAGTTTATCGGGACGCTACCCTCACGAGCAGTACTTC
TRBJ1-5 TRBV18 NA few CASSPSRDVKNQPQHF TGTGCCAGCTCACCCTCCCGGGACGTAAAAAATCAGCCCCAGCATTTT
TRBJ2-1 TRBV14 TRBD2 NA CASSRYGTIKNNEQFF TGTGCCAGCAGCCGTTACGGGACTATCAAAAACAATGAGCAGTTCTTC
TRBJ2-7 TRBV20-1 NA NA CSARDRQAYEQYF TGCAGTGCTAGAGATCGTCAGGCCTACGAGCAGTACTTC
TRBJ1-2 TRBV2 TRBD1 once CATSSRGTGFSYTF TGTGCCACCTCCTCCCGCGGGACAGGGTTCAGCTACACCTTC
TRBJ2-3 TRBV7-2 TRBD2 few CTSSISGGTDTQYF TGTACCAGCAGCATTAGCGGGGGCACAGATACGCAGTATTTT
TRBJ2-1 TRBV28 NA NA CASSLSPPYNEQFF TGTGCCAGCAGTTTAAGCCCACCATACAATGAGCAGTTCTTC
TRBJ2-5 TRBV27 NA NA CASSSFRDKETQYF TGTGCCAGCAGTTCGTTCCGGGACAAGGAGACCCAGTACTTC
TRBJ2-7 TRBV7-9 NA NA CASSLLLLGSSYEQYF TGTGCCAGCAGCTTATTGCTTTTGGGGAGCTCCTACGAGCAGTACTTC
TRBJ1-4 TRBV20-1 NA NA CSARDAWGRGEKLFF TGCAGTGCTAGAGATGCTTGGGGAAGAGGGGAAAAACTGTTTTTT
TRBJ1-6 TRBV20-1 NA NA CSARVPGENSPLHF TGCAGTGCTAGAGTCCCCGGGGAAAATTCACCCCTCCACTTT
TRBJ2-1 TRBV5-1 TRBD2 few CASSLDGTSAYNEQFF TGCGCCAGCAGCTTGGACGGGACTAGCGCTTACAATGAGCAGTTCTTC
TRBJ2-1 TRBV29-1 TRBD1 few CSVQRTGWGRGEQFF TGCAGCGTCCAGAGGACAGGTTGGGGACGCGGTGAGCAGTTCTTC
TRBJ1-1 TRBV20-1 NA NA CSAEGLVKEAFF TGCAGTGCTGAAGGCCTCGTCAAGGAAGCTTTCTTT
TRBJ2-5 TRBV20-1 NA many CSHRGAEETQYF TGCAGTCACCGGGGGGCGGAAGAGACCCAGTACTTC
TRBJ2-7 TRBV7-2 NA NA CASSLSPTGFYEQYF TGTGCCAGCAGCTTATCCCCTACGGGGTTCTACGAGCAGTACTTC
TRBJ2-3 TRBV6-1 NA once CASRRDPTDTQYF TGTGCCAGCAGGCGGGACCCCACAGATACGCAGTATTTT
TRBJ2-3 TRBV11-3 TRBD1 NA CASSPGQGRDTQYF TGTGCCAGCAGCCCTGGACAGGGCAGAGATACGCAGTATTTT
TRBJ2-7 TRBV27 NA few CATKPLWGEQYF TGTGCCACCAAACCCCTTTGGGGCGAGCAGTACTTC
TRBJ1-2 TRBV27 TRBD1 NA CASSKDRGFEGYTF TGTGCCAGCAGCAAGGACAGGGGATTTGAGGGCTACACCTTC
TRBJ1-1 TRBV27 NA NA CASSRQWPEAFF TGTGCCAGCAGTCGCCAGTGGCCGGAAGCTTTCTTT
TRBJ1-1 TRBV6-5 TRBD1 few CASSVPGQGITEAFF TGTGCCAGCAGTGTTCCGGGACAGGGGATCACTGAAGCTTTCTTT
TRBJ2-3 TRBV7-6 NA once CASSFLPGEGTDTQYF TGTGCCAGCAGCTTTCTCCCAGGGGAGGGCACAGATACGCAGTATTTT
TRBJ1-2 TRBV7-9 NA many CASRGLYSGGYTF TGTGCCAGCAGAGGCCTTTACTCGGGTGGCTACACCTTC
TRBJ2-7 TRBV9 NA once CASNVGDGGLSYEQYF TGTGCCAGCAACGTGGGCGACGGTGGCCTCTCCTACGAGCAGTACTTC
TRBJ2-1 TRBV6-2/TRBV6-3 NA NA CASSRTWAPSSYNEQFF TGTGCCAGCAGCCGAACCTGGGCGCCCAGCTCCTACAATGAGCAGTTCTTC
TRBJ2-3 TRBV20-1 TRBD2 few CSAPPGLGSNTDTQYF TGCAGTGCTCCGCCCGGACTAGGTTCGAACACAGATACGCAGTATTTT
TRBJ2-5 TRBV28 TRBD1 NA CASISPGTGVDEQYF TGTGCCAGCATATCCCCCGGGACAGGGGTGGATGAGCAGTACTTC
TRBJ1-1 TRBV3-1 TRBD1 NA CATTGGRSTEAFF TGTGCCACCACAGGGGGTCGGAGCACTGAAGCTTTCTTT
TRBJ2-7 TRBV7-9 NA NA CASMLAPYEQYF TGTGCCAGCATGCTAGCTCCCTACGAGCAGTACTTC
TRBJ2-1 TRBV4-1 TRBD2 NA CASQLAGGGNEQFF TGCGCCAGCCAACTAGCGGGAGGAGGGAATGAGCAGTTCTTC